The entry below describes one TCR beta chain. The data were taken from a study of glioma-infiltrating T cells after dendritic cell vaccination. Study in general: The vaccine used monocyte-derived dendritic cells pulsed overnight with autologous tumor lysate.

This CDR3 comprises 15 residues. The germline V gene encodes CDR1 SGHRS and CDR2 YFSETQ. V lost 1 base and J 3 bases, leaving 13 bases between the germline ends. Time point specified: after dendritic cell vaccination, including at tumor progression/relapse. This table comes from immunoSEQ multiplex PCR, and its TCRdb copy is limited to in-frame clones, with some not included. The repertoire holds around 10,000 clones, with roughly 86% as singletons. The sequenced sample was blood, obtained after dendritic cell vaccination. The rearrangement uses TRBV5-1 and TRBJ1-1; no clear D gene. This TCR was sampled from a human donor with glioblastoma. The CDR3 nucleotides are TGCGCCAGCAGCTTGTACTCATACCGGGACACTGAAGCTTTCTTT. It is translated as CASSLYSYRDTEAFF.